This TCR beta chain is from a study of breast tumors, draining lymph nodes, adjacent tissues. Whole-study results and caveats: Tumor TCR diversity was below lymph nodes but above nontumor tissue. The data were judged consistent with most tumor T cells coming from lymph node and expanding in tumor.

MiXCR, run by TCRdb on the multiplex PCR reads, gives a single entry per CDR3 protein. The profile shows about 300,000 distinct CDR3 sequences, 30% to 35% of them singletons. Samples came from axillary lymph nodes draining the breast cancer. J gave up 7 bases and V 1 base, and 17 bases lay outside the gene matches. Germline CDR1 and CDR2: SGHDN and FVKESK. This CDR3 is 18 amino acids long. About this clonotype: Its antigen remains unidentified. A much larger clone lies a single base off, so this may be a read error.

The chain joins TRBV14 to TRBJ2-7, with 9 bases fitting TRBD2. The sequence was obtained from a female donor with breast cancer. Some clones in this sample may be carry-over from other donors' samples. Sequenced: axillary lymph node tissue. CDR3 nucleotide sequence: TGTGCCAGCAGCCAAGGGGTCCTCGCGGGAGGGGGGGACAATGAGCAGTACTTC. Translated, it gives CASSQGVLAGGGDNEQYF.